A single sample is the source of the 25 T cell receptor beta chains below, sequenced in a study of blood T cell repertoires in COVID-19. Clones were read by immunoSEQ multiplex PCR, and TCRdb kept only the in-frame ones, dropping some. Found here are roughly 100,000 clones, over 75% of them singletons; the top ten hold about 3.9%. What was sequenced was peripheral blood. These receptors all stem from a man over 45 with acute or convalescent COVID-19.

The chain employs TRBV6-5 and TRBJ2-7; D is possibly TRBD1 (6 bases). CDR1 MNHEY and CDR2 SVGAGI come from the germline V gene. This CDR3 contains 13 residues. The germline V and J ends were trimmed by 6 bases and 6 bases, with 15 bases remaining between them. The CDR3 sequence: CASRLTGRSEQYF. The CDR3 coding sequence is TGTGCCAGCAGGCTGACAGGACGTAGCGAGCAGTACTTC.

This chain uses TRBV7-8 with TRBJ2-3; weak D call: TRBD1 (6 bases). Looked up from germline, CDR1 is SGHVS and CDR2 is FQNEAQ. V shed 6 bases and J shed 5 bases, with 12 bases lying between them. The CDR3 is 13 residues long. CDR3 loop: CASRKQGIDTQYF. Written as DNA, the CDR3 is TGTGCCAGCAGGAAACAGGGTATAGATACGCAGTATTTT.

J is TRBJ1-1 and V is TRBV10-3; TRBD1 might be the D (5 bases). The germline CDR1 and CDR2 sequences are ENHRY and SYGVKD. The CDR3 spans 13 residues. Between the trimmed V and J ends, which lost 2 bases and 4 bases, there was a span of 8 bases. The CDR3 sequence: CAISEGGSTEAFF. In DNA form, the CDR3 reads TGTGCCATCAGTGAGGGGGGGAGCACTGAAGCTTTCTTT.

The chain uses TRBV12-3 or TRBV12-4 and TRBJ1-1; the match to TRBD1 covers 9 bases. After removal of 5 bases from V and 12 bases from J, the junction contained 4 bases not matched to a gene. The CDR3 runs 11 residues. The CDR3 bases are TGTGCCAGCAGTCACAGGGGGCAGACTTTCTTT. It yields the protein CASSHRGQTFF.

This chain uses TRBV9 with TRBJ1-1; TRBD1 matches 10 bases. CDR3 size: 14 residues. The J segment lost 7 bases and the V segment lost 3 bases, leaving 6 bases of the junction unmatched. From germline, CDR1 is SGDLS and CDR2 YYNGEE. CDR3 sequence: CASSASTGGGEAFF. In DNA form, the CDR3 reads TGTGCCAGCAGCGCCTCGACAGGGGGCGGTGAAGCTTTCTTT.

This clone was seen only once. The chain joins TRBV11-2 to TRBJ1-1; no clear D gene. Trimming removed 0 bases from V and 1 base from J, with 9 bases in between. The germline V gene has CDR1 SGHAT and CDR2 FQNNGV. The CDR3 length is 15 residues. The CDR3 loop reads CASSLDMFGNTEAFF. The CDR3 nucleotides read TGTGCCAGCAGCTTAGATATGTTCGGGAACACTGAAGCTTTCTTT.

V gene TRBV5-1 combines with J gene TRBJ1-4, with D maybe TRBD1 (5 bases). V dropped 1 base and J dropped 6 bases, with 10 bases sitting between them. Germline assignment: CDR1 SGHRS and CDR2 YFSETQ. There are 14 residues in the CDR3. Here the CDR3 reads CASSLRGLDEKLFF. As DNA, the CDR3 is TGCGCCAGCAGCTTGCGGGGACTGGATGAAAAACTGTTTTTT.

The chain carries TRBV11-2 and TRBJ2-1, with D hard to call. Trimming cost V 0 bases and J 0 bases, with 12 bases left between them. The CDR3 is 17 amino acids. Germline assignment: CDR1 SGHAT and CDR2 FQNNGV. This chain's CDR3 is CASSLEATLSSYNEQFF. In nucleotides, the CDR3 is TGTGCCAGCAGCTTAGAGGCAACACTAAGCTCCTACAATGAGCAGTTCTTC.

The chain is built from TRBV2 and TRBJ1-1, with D tentatively TRBD1 (5 bases). V was shortened by 5 bases and J by 2 bases, with 9 bases between the two germline ends. CDR1 and CDR2 (germline): SNHLY, FYNNEI. This CDR3 has 13 residues. CDR3 residues: CASSSDRNTEAFF. DNA for the CDR3: TGTGCCAGCAGTTCAGACAGAAACACTGAAGCTTTCTTT.

The gene calls are TRBV29-1 and TRBJ2-7; maybe TRBD2 (7 bases). V was trimmed by 3 bases and J by 7 bases, leaving 16 bases between them. Germline V gene sequence: CDR1 SQVTM, CDR2 ANQGSEA. The CDR3 contains 13 residues. CDR3 in amino acids: CSVEGRGGLEQYF. CDR3 coding DNA: TGCAGCGTTGAGGGGAGGGGGGGACTGGAGCAGTACTTC.

The chain combines TRBV5-1 with TRBJ2-1; 9 bases match TRBD1. V gave up 6 bases and J gave up 1 base; unmatched junction bases: 8. The CDR3 extends over 16 amino acids. Looked up from germline, CDR1 is SGHRS and CDR2 is YFSETQ. The CDR3 loop is CASNELGTGSYNEQFF. Written as DNA, the CDR3 is TGCGCCAGCAACGAATTGGGGACAGGGTCCTACAATGAGCAGTTCTTC.

The chain combines TRBV5-1 with TRBJ1-2; 7 nucleotides align to TRBD1. J was trimmed by 7 bases and V by 0 bases; bases with no gene match: 6. The CDR3 extends over 14 amino acids. CDR1 and CDR2 from the germline V gene are SGHRS and YFSETQ. The CDR3 DNA is TGCGCCAGCAGCTTGGACGGACAGGCGAGTGGCTACACCTTC. It yields the protein CASSLDGQASGYTF.

The genes are TRBV27 and TRBJ2-2; 14 nucleotides match TRBD2. The V gene end was trimmed by 4 bases and the J gene end by 4 bases; junction bases not matched to a gene: 8. The germline gives CDR1 MNHEY, CDR2 SMNVEV (reference sequence). The CDR3 is 18 amino acids. In DNA, the CDR3 is TGTGCCAGCAGTTCCGGGACTAGCGGGAGAGGAGGCACCGGGGAGCTGTTTTTT. Translation gives CASSSGTSGRGGTGELFF.

This rearrangement joins TRBV19 to TRBJ2-1; tentative D call: TRBD2 (6 bases). This CDR3 contains 16 residues. The V and J ends lost 6 bases and 1 base respectively, with 16 bases between them. The germline CDR1 and CDR2 sequences are LNHDA and SQIVND (reference sequence). The CDR3: CASRPPGAGSYNEQFF. The CDR3 DNA is TGTGCCAGTAGACCCCCCGGGGCGGGATCCTACAATGAGCAGTTCTTC.

Comment on this clone: One end of the junction does not line up with germline, which may come from a read error. The J gene is TRBJ1-1, the V gene TRBV2; 9 bases are shared with TRBD1. The CDR3 sequence is 14 residues long. Germline CDR1 reads SNHLY; CDR2 reads FYNNEI. The CDR3 sequence is CASSEALGTGSSVF. In DNA form, the CDR3 reads TGTGCCAGCAGTGAAGCTTTAGGGACAGGGTCCTCCGTTTTT.

The V call is TRBV6-5, the J call TRBJ1-5; TRBD1 agrees at 8 bases. CDR3 size: 15 residues. Germline V gene data show CDR1 as MNHEY and CDR2 as SVGAGI. The ends lost 4 bases at V and 4 bases at J; junction bases unmatched: 6. CDR3 DNA: TGTGCCAGCAGTTCGACAGGGGCCGGGAATCAGCCCCAGCATTTT. This encodes CASSSTGAGNQPQHF.

The genes are TRBV6-1 and TRBJ1-1; 10 bases are a match to TRBD1. The CDR3 length is 15 residues. Germline values: CDR1 MNHNS, CDR2 SASEGT. The V segment lost 1 base and the J segment 4 bases; nucleotides outside the gene matches: 3. The CDR3 nucleotides read TGTGCCAGCAGTGAAGGGACAGGGGGGTCCACTGAAGCTTTCTTT. Protein product: CASSEGTGGSTEAFF.

V usage is TRBV27 and J usage is TRBJ2-7, with 8 bases aligning to TRBD1. Germline assignment: CDR1 MNHEY and CDR2 SMNVEV (reference sequence). The CDR3 contains 15 residues. V shed 6 bases, J shed 7 bases, and the junction held 14 bases outside the gene matches. The CDR3 loop reads CASSPRGQGAREQYF. The CDR3 DNA follows: TGTGCCAGCAGCCCTAGGGGTCAGGGGGCGCGGGAGCAGTACTTC.

The table lists this clone with a count of one. The chain employs TRBV19 and TRBJ2-1; D gene uncertain. Germline values: CDR1 LNHDA, CDR2 SQIVND (reference sequence). Between the trimmed V and J ends, which lost 3 bases and 5 bases, there was a span of 14 bases. CDR3 length: 15 residues. The CDR3 nucleotides are TGTGCCAGTAGTATTCGCCTAGTCCTCAACAATGAGCAGTTCTTC. It codes for CASSIRLVLNNEQFF.

This chain joins TRBV9 and TRBJ2-5; tentatively, D is TRBD1 (6 bases). Germline CDR1 reads SGDLS; CDR2 reads YYNGEE. V was clipped by 3 bases and J by 2 bases, with 8 bases between them. The CDR3 contains 13 residues. The CDR3 is CASSGTVQETQYF. The CDR3 DNA follows: TGTGCCAGCAGCGGGACAGTACAAGAGACCCAGTACTTC.

CDR3 nucleotides: TGTGCCAGCAGCTTAGAGTGGGAGACTGGGAGCGATTCACCCCTCCACTTT. Its protein is CASSLEWETGSDSPLHF. The genes are TRBV11-3 and TRBJ1-6, with D uncertain. The ends were cut back, 0 bases at V and 8 bases at J, with 17 bases in the middle. This CDR3 contains 17 residues. Germline CDR1 and CDR2: SGHNT and YENEEA.

The rearrangement links TRBV6-5 to TRBJ1-2, with D unclear. Germline-derived CDR1 and CDR2 are MNHEY and SVGAGI. V lost 7 bases, J lost 7 bases, and 10 bases lay in between. The CDR3 has 11 residues. This CDR3 is CASTPVAGYTF. The CDR3 DNA follows: TGTGCCAGCACCCCCGTGGCTGGCTACACCTTC.

The gene calls are TRBV3-1 (or the pseudogene TRBV3-2) and TRBJ1-1, with a possible D match to TRBD1 (5 bases). This CDR3 contains 14 residues. Trimming pared 1 base from V and 8 bases from J, leaving 14 bases between. Germline lookup yields CDR1 LGHDT and CDR2 YNNKEL (reference sequence). CDR3 bases: TGTGCCAGCAGCCAAGGGGAGGGGTCACCCGAAGCTTTCTTT. Residues: CASSQGEGSPEAFF.

Of note for this clone: One junction end does not reproduce the germline sequence, and a read error may be involved. The CDR3 is CASSLDWQMSRETQYF. CDR3 bases: TGTGCTAGCAGCTTAGACTGGCAGATGAGCAGGGAGACCCAGTACTTC. This chain joins TRBV7-7 and TRBJ2-5, with D uncertain. The length of the CDR3 is 16 residues. CDR1 is SSHAT and CDR2 is FNYEAQ in the germline V gene (reference sequence).

This clone was detected only a few times. V and J are TRBV10-3 and TRBJ2-7; a possible D gene is TRBD1 (6 bases). In germline, CDR1 is ENHRY, CDR2 SYGVKD. V was cut by 3 bases and J by 2 bases, with 14 bases left in between. The CDR3 covers 15 residues. The CDR3 reads CAISDNREAPYEQYF. In DNA form, the CDR3 reads TGTGCCATCAGTGATAACAGGGAAGCCCCCTACGAGCAGTACTTC.